The 16 T cell receptor beta chains in this list originate from one sample, sequenced in a study of blood T cell repertoires in COVID-19. TCRdb's table, derived via immunoSEQ multiplex PCR, lists solely in-frame clones and lacks some. The data contain about 25,000 clones, roughly 91% of them seen just once; the ten biggest clones take up 25% to 30%. Specimen: peripheral blood. Receptors originate from a man between 70 and 80 years old with COVID-19, enrolled during active disease.

Only one count was recorded for this clone. This chain connects TRBV5-1 to TRBJ2-1; 12 nucleotides match TRBD2. From germline, CDR1 is SGHRS and CDR2 YFSETQ. There are 15 residues in the CDR3. The J segment lost 8 bases and the V segment lost 2 bases, leaving 5 bases of the junction unmatched. Written as DNA, the CDR3 is TGCGCCAGCAGCTTACTAGCGGGGGGTTTGTATGAGCAGTTCTTC. Translation gives CASSLLAGGLYEQFF.

CDR3 coding DNA: TGTGCCAGCAGTATTGACAGGGTAGGGGAAAAACTGTTTTTT. It specifies CASSIDRVGEKLFF. V is TRBV27 and J is TRBJ1-4, with 7 bases that match TRBD1. V shed 5 bases, J shed 8 bases, and the junction held 8 bases outside the gene matches. The CDR3 length is 14 residues. The V gene's germline CDR1 is MNHEY and CDR2 SMNVEV (reference sequence).

This rearrangement joins TRBV11-3 to TRBJ2-7, with 8 nucleotides matching TRBD2. Losses at the gene ends were 3 bases for V and 7 bases for J; bases not matched to a gene: 11. Germline V gives CDR1 SGHNT, CDR2 YENEEA. The length of the CDR3 is 15 residues. The CDR3 region has the DNA TGTGCCAGCAGCTTGGGAGAGCGGGGGTCTGGGGAGCAGTACTTC. It codes for CASSLGERGSGEQYF.

CDR3 sequence: CASSQEVGQNTEAFF. As DNA, the CDR3 is TGTGCCAGCAGCCAAGAAGTCGGACAGAACACTGAAGCTTTCTTT. The chain has TRBV3-1 (or the pseudogene TRBV3-2) and TRBJ1-1, with a tentative D call TRBD1 (5 bases). The CDR3 loop spans 15 amino acids. V shed 0 bases and J shed 1 base, with 9 bases lying between them. Looked up from germline, CDR1 is LGHDT and CDR2 is YNNKEL (reference sequence).

CDR3: CASSLGGGKSEAFF. CDR3 bases: TGTGCCAGCAGCCTGGGCGGGGGAAAGAGTGAAGCTTTCTTT. This chain links TRBV7-2 with TRBJ1-1, with D perhaps matching TRBD1 (5 bases). Germline loops: CDR1 SGHTA, CDR2 FQGNSA. V was clipped by 5 bases and J by 7 bases, with 17 bases between them. The CDR3 spans 14 residues.

This clone was counted only a few times. This chain joins TRBV7-9 and TRBJ2-5; D not resolved. Germline V gives CDR1 SEHNR, CDR2 FQNEAQ (reference sequence). CDR3 length: 12 residues. The V and J ends lost 3 bases and 4 bases respectively, with 6 bases between them. The CDR3: CASSFGGETQYF. Here the CDR3 DNA reads TGTGCCAGCAGCTTCGGCGGAGAGACCCAGTACTTC.

The chain couples TRBV10-1 to TRBJ2-5; D possibly corresponds to TRBD2 (8 bases). The CDR3 is 15 amino acids. V was clipped by 3 bases and J by 9 bases, with 20 bases between them. The V gene's germline CDR1 is WNHNN and CDR2 SYGVQD (reference sequence). The CDR3 DNA reads TGCGCCAGCAGTGAAGGGTCTAGCGGGCAGGGGGCCCAGTACTTC. Amino acids: CASSEGSSGQGAQYF.

CDR3 region: CAISVRNYEQYF. In nucleotides, the CDR3 is TGTGCCATCAGCGTCAGAAACTACGAGCAGTACTTC. This sequence joins TRBV10-3 and TRBJ2-7; D gene unclear. CDR1 is ENHRY and CDR2 is SYGVKD in the germline V gene. V lost 6 bases and J lost 3, with 9 bases in between. The length of the CDR3 is 12 residues.

The table lists this clone with a count of one. The rearrangement links TRBV5-1 to TRBJ1-1, with D possibly being TRBD1 (5 bases). The CDR3 extends over 14 amino acids. CDR1 is SGHRS and CDR2 is YFSETQ in the germline V gene. V lost 4 bases and J lost 2, with 12 bases in between. The CDR3 region is CASSPGGPNTEAFF. The CDR3 bases are TGCGCCAGCAGCCCCGGGGGACCCAACACTGAAGCTTTCTTT.

V is TRBV5-1 and J is TRBJ2-7; TRBD1 is a possible D gene (5 bases). Germline CDR1 reads SGHRS; CDR2 reads YFSETQ. Trimming took off 5 bases at V and 1 base at J, with 13 bases between the two ends. This CDR3 spans 14 amino acids. The CDR3 DNA sequence: TGCGCCAGCAGTAGGGGTGAAGGGTCCTACGAGCAGTACTTC. This gives the protein CASSRGEGSYEQYF.

The chain recombines TRBV6-5 with TRBJ1-6; D is unresolved. The CDR3 sequence is 13 residues long. Germline V lookup: CDR1 MNHEY, CDR2 SVGAGI. V was shortened by 3 bases and J by 5 bases, with 5 bases between the two germline ends. DNA for the CDR3: TGTGCCAGCAGTTATACAGATAATTCACCCCTCCACTTT. Its translation: CASSYTDNSPLHF.

The V call is TRBV5-6, the J call TRBJ1-6, with D tentatively TRBD1 (6 bases). Trimming shortened V by 6 bases and J by 4 bases, and 8 bases separated the two germline ends. Germline-derived CDR1 and CDR2 are SGHDT and YYEEEE. This CDR3 region has 13 residues. Here the CDR3 reads CASNQGYNSPLHF. The CDR3 nucleotides are TGTGCCAGCAACCAGGGGTATAATTCACCCCTCCACTTT.

The chain recombines TRBV11-2 with TRBJ2-1; D is possibly TRBD2 (6 bases). V was shortened by 5 bases and J by 2 bases, with 19 bases between the two germline ends. The CDR3 spans 17 residues. Germline CDR1 SGHAT, CDR2 FQNNGV. The DNA of the CDR3 is TGTGCCAGCAGCCCGCCATGGGGCGGGAAGACCTACAATGAGCAGTTCTTC. Protein: CASSPPWGGKTYNEQFF.

This chain connects TRBV27 to TRBJ2-7; 12 bases agree with TRBD1. There are 15 residues in the CDR3. V lost 6 bases, J lost 5 bases, and 8 bases stayed unmatched. Germline V CDR1 and CDR2: MNHEY, SMNVEV (reference sequence). The CDR3 DNA follows: TGTGCCAGCAGCCCTTACCGGGACAGGGGGCACGAGCAGTACTTC. This translates into CASSPYRDRGHEQYF.

This clone was counted once. This chain joins TRBV7-6 and TRBJ2-1, with 10 bases matching TRBD2. The CDR3 extends over 20 amino acids. V dropped 2 bases and J dropped 1; count of bases not matched to a gene: 14. Germline V gene sequence: CDR1 SGHVS, CDR2 FNYEAQ. The CDR3 is CASSLKDQHSGRLSYNEQFF. The CDR3 region has the DNA TGTGCCAGCAGCTTAAAGGACCAACATAGCGGGAGGCTATCCTACAATGAGCAGTTCTTC.

This chain uses TRBV4-1 with TRBJ2-2; no reliable D call. With 5 bases removed from V and 6 bases from J, the gap between germline ends came to 4 bases. The germline CDR1 and CDR2 sequences are MGHRA and YSYEKL. CDR3 length: 11 amino acids. The CDR3, as DNA: TGCGCCAGCAGCTCTTCCGGGGAGCTGTTTTTT. Its protein is CASSSSGELFF.